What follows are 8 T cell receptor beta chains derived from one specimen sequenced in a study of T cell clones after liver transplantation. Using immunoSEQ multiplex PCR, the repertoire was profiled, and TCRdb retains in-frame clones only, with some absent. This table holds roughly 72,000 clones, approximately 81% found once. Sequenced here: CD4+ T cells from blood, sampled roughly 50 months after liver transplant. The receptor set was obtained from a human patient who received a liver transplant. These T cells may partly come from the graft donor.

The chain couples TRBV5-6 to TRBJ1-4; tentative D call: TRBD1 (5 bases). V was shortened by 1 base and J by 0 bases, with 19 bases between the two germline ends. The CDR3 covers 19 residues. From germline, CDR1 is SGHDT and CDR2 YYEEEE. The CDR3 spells CASSLKVAGFIPTNEKLFF. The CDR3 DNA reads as TGTGCCAGCAGCTTGAAAGTTGCAGGGTTTATTCCAACTAATGAAAAACTGTTTTTT.

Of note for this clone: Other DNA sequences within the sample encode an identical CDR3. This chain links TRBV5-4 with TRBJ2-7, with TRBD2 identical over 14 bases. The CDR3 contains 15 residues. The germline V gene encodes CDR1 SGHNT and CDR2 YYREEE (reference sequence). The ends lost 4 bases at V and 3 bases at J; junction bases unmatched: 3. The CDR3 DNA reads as TGTGCCAGCAGCCTAGGACTAGCGGGAGGCTACGAGCAGTACTTC. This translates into CASSLGLAGGYEQYF. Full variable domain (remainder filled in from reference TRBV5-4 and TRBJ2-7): ETGVTQSPTHLIKTRGQQVTLRCSSQSGHNTVSWYQQALGQGPQFIFQYYREEENGRGNFPPRFSGLQFPNYSSELNVNALELDDSALYLCASSLGLAGGYEQYFGPGTRLTVT.

CDR3 DNA sequence: TGCGCCAGCAGCTTTGAGGGGGGAGCAGGATCCTCTTTTAACACCATATATTTT. Translating gives CASSFEGGAGSSFNTIYF. This chain uses TRBV5-1 with TRBJ1-3; maybe TRBD1 (6 bases). Between the trimmed V and J ends, which lost 2 bases and 7 bases, there was a span of 25 bases. The CDR3 consists of 18 residues. The V gene's germline CDR1 is SGHRS and CDR2 YFSETQ.

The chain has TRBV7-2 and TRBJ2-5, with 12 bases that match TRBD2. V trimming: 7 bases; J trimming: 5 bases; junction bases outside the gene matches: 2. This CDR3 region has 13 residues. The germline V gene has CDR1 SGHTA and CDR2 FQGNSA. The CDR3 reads CASKTSGGETQYF. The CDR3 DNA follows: TGTGCCAGCAAAACTAGCGGGGGGGAGACCCAGTACTTC.

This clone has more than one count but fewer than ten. The CDR3 loop reads CASSVDPGTGYEKLFF. As DNA, the CDR3 is TGTGCCAGCAGCGTAGATCCCGGGACAGGGTATGAAAAACTGTTTTTT. The chain carries TRBV9 and TRBJ1-4, with 9 nucleotides matching TRBD1. V trimming: 0 bases; J trimming: 6 bases; junction bases outside the gene matches: 6. CDR3 length: 16 residues. Germline V gene lookup returns CDR1 SGDLS and CDR2 YYNGEE. The variable domain in full, completed from reference TRBV9 and TRBJ1-4, reads DSGVTQTPKHLITATGQRVTLRCSPRSGDLSVYWYQQSLDQGLQFLIQYYNGEERAKGNILERFSAQQFPDLHSELNLSSLELGDSALYFCASSVDPGTGYEKLFFGSGTQLSVL.

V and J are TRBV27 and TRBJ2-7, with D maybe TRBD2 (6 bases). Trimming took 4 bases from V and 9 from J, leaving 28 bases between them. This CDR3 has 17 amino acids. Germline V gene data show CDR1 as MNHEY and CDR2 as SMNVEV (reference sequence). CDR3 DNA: TGTGCCAGCAGTTCCTCGGGCCTGGTAGCGGCCGGGGTCAGGCAGTACTTC. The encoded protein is CASSSSGLVAAGVRQYF.

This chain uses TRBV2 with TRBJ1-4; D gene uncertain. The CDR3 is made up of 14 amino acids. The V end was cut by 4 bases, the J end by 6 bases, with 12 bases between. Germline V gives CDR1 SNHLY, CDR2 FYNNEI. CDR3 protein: CASSVLGYDEKLFF. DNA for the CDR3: TGTGCCAGCAGTGTCCTGGGTTATGATGAAAAACTGTTTTTT.

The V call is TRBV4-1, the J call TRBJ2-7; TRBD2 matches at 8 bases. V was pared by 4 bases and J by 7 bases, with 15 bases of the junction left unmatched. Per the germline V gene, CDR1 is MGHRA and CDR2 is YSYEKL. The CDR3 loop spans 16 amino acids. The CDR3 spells CASSPGLADASGEQYF. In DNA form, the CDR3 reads TGCGCCAGCAGCCCAGGACTAGCCGACGCCTCGGGGGAGCAGTACTTC.